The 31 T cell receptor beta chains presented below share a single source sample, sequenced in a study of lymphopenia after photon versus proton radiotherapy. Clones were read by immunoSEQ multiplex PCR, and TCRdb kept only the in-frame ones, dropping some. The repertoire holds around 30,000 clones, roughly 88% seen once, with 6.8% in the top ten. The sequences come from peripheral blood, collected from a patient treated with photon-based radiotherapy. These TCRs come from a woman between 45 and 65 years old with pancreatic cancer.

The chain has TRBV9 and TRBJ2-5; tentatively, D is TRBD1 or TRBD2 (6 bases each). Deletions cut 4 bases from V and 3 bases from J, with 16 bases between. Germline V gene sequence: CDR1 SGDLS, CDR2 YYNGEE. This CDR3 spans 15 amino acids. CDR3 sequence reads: CASSTQGGPEETQYF. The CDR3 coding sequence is TGTGCCAGCAGCACCCAAGGGGGGCCTGAAGAGACCCAGTACTTC.

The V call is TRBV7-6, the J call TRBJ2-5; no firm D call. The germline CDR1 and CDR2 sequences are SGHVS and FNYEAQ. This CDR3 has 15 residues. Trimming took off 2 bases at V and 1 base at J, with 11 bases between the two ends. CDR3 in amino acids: CASSLSGSRQETQYF. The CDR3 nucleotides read TGTGCCAGCAGCTTATCGGGCAGCCGCCAAGAGACCCAGTACTTC.

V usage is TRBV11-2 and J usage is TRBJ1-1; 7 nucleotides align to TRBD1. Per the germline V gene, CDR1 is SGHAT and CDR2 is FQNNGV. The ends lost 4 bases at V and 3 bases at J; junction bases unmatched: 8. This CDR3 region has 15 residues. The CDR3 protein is CASSSPGTDYTEAFF. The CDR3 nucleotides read TGTGCCAGCAGCTCCCCCGGGACAGATTACACTGAAGCTTTCTTT.

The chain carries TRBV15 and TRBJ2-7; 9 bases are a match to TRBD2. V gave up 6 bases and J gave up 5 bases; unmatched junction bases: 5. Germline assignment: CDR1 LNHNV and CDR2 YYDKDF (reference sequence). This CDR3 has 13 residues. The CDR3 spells CATRAGGGDEQYF. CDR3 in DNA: TGTGCCACCAGAGCGGGAGGAGGCGACGAGCAGTACTTC.

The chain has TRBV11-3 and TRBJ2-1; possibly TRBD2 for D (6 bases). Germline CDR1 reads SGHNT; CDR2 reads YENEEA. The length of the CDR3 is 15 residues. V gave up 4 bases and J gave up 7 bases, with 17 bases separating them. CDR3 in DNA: TGTGCCAGCAGCTCGACCGGGGGAGCTTATAATGAGCAGTTCTTC. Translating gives CASSSTGGAYNEQFF.

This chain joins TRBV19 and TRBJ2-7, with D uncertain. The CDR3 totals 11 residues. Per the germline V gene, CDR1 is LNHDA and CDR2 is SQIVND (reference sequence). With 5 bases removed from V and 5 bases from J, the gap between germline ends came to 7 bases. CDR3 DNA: TGTGCCAGTAGTGATAGAGACGAGCAGTACTTC. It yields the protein CASSDRDEQYF.

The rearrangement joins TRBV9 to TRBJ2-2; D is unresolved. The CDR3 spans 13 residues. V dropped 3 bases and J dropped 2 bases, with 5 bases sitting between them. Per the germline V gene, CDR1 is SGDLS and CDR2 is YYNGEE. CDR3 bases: TGTGCCAGCAGCGAGATAAACACCGGGGAGCTGTTTTTT. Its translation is CASSEINTGELFF. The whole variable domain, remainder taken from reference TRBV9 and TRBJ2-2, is DSGVTQTPKHLITATGQRVTLRCSPRSGDLSVYWYQQSLDQGLQFLIQYYNGEERAKGNILERFSAQQFPDLHSELNLSSLELGDSALYFCASSEINTGELFFGEGSRLTVL.

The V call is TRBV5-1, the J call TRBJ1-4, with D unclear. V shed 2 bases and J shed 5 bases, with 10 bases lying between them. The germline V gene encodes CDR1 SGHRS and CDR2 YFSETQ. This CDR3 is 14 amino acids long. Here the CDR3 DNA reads TGCGCCAGCAGCTTAGAATGGTCGAATGAAAAACTGTTTTTT. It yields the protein CASSLEWSNEKLFF.

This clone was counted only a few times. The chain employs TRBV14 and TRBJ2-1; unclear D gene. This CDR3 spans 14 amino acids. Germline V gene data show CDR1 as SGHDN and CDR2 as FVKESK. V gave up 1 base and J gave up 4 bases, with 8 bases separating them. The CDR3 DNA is TGTGCCAGCAGCCAAGGTAACGGATACAATGAGCAGTTCTTC. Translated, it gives CASSQGNGYNEQFF.

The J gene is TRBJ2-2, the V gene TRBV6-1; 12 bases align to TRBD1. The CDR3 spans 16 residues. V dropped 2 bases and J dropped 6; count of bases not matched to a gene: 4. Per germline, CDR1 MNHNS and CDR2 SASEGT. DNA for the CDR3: TGTGCCAGCAGTGAAAGGGGACAGGGGGCCCCCGGGGAGCTGTTTTTT. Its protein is CASSERGQGAPGELFF.

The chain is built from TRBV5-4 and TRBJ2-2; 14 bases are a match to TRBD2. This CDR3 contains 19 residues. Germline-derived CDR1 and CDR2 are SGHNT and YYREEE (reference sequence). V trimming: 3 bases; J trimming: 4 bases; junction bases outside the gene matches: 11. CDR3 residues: CASSSPGLAGGASTGELFF. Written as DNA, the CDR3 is TGTGCCAGCAGCTCCCCAGGACTAGCGGGAGGCGCGAGCACCGGGGAGCTGTTTTTT.

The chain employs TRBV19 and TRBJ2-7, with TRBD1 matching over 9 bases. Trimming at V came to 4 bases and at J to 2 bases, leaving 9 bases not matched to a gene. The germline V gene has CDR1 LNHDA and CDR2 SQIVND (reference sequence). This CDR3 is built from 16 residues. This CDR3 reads CASSKVGGTGPYEQYF. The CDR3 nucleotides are TGTGCCAGTAGTAAGGTCGGTGGGACAGGGCCCTACGAGCAGTACTTC.

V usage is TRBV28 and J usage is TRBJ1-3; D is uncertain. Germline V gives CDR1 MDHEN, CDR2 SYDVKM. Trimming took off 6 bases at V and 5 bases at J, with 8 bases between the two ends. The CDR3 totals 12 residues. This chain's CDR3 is CASSPDRNTIYF. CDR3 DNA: TGTGCCAGCAGCCCTGACAGAAACACCATATATTTT.

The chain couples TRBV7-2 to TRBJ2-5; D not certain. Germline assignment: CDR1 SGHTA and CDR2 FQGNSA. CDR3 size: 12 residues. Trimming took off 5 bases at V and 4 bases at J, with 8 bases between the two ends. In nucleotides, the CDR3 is TGTGCCAGCAGCCCCTCCCGAGAGACCCAGTACTTC. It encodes CASSPSRETQYF.

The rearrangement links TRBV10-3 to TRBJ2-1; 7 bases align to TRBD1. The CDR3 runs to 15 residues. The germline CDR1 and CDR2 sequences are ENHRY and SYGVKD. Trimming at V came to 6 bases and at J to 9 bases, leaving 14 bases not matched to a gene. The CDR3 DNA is TGTGCCATCAGAAGCCGGGACAGTCCCTTCGGTGAGCAGTTCTTC. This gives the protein CAIRSRDSPFGEQFF.

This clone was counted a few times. The CDR3 sequence is CASSREQYF. CDR3 DNA sequence: TGTGCCAGTAGTCGGGAGCAGTACTTC. The chain uses TRBV19 and TRBJ2-7; D is uncertain. The CDR3 extends over 9 amino acids. V was clipped by 5 bases and J by 7 bases, with 3 bases between them. Germline V gives CDR1 LNHDA, CDR2 SQIVND (reference sequence).

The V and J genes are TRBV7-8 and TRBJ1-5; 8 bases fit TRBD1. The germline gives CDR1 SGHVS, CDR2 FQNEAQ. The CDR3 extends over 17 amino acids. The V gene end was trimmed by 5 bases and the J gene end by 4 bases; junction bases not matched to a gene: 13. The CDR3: CASSGHSGQGRNQPQHF. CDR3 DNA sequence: TGTGCCAGCAGCGGCCACTCAGGACAGGGTAGAAATCAGCCCCAGCATTTT.

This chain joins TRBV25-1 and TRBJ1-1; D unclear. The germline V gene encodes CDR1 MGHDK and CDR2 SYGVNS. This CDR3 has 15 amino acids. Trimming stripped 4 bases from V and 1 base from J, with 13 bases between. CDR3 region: CASSGNGGSNTEAFF. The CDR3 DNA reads TGTGCCAGCAGTGGAAACGGTGGGTCGAACACTGAAGCTTTCTTT.

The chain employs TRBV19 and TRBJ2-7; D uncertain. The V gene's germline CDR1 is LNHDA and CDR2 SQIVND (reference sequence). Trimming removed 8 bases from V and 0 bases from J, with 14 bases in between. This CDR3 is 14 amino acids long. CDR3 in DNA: TGTGCCAGTCAGGACGCCCAATACTCCTACGAGCAGTACTTC. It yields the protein CASQDAQYSYEQYF.

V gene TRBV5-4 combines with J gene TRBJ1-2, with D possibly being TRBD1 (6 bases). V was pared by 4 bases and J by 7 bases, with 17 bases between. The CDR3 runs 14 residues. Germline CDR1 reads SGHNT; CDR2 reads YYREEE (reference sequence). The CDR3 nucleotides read TGTGCCAGCAGCGTGCGACAGGTTCGGGGTGGCTACACCTTC. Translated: CASSVRQVRGGYTF.

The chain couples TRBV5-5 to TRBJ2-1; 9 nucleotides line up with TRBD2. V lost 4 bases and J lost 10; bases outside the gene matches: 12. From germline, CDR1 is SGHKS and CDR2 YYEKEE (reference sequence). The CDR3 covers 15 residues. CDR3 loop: CASSPGLAGVEEQFF. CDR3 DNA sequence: TGTGCCAGCAGCCCCGGTTTAGCGGGAGTAGAGGAGCAGTTCTTC.

The CDR3 loop reads CASRPFQRQRSTGELFF. CDR3 bases: TGTGCCAGCAGACCTTTCCAACGACAGAGAAGCACCGGGGAGCTGTTTTTT. The chain is built from TRBV28 and TRBJ2-2; a weak D match, TRBD1 (5 bases). V was cut by 6 bases and J by 4 bases, with 21 bases left in between. Germline values: CDR1 MDHEN, CDR2 SYDVKM. The CDR3 sequence is 17 residues long.

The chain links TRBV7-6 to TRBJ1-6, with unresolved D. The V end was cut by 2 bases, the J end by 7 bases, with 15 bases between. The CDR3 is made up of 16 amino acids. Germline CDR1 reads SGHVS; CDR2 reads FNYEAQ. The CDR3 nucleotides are TGTGCCAGCAGCTTATTGGATCGGGGTGAGAATTCACCCCTCCACTTT. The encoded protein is CASSLLDRGENSPLHF. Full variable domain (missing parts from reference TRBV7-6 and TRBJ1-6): GAGVSQSPRYKVTKRGQDVALRCDPISGHVSLYWYRQALGQGPEFLTYFNYEAQQDKSGLPNDRFSAERPEGSISTLTIQRTEQRDSAMYRCASSLLDRGENSPLHFGNGTRLTVT.

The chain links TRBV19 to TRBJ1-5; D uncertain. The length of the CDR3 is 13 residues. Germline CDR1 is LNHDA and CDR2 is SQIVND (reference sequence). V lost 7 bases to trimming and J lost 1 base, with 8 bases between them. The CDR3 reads CASNRLSNQPQHF. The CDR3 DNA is TGTGCCAGTAATAGATTGAGCAATCAGCCCCAGCATTTT.

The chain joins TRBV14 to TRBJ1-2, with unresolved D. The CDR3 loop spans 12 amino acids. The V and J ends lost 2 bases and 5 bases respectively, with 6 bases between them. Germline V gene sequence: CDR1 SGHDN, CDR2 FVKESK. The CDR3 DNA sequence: TGTGCCAGCAGCCAAAACTCGTATGGCTACACCTTC. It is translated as CASSQNSYGYTF.

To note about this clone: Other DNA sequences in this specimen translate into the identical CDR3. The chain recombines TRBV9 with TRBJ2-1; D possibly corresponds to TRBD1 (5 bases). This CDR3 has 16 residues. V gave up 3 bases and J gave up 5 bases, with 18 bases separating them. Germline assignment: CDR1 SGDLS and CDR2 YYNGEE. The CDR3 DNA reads TGTGCCAGCAGCGAGACAGTCCCGGGCTACAACAATGAGCAGTTCTTC. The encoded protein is CASSETVPGYNNEQFF.

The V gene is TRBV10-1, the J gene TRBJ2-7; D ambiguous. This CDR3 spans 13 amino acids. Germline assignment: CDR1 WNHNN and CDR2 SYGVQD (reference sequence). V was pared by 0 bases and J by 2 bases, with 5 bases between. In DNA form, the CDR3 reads TGCGCCAGCAGTGAGTCGAGTACCTACGAGCAGTACTTC. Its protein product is CASSESSTYEQYF.

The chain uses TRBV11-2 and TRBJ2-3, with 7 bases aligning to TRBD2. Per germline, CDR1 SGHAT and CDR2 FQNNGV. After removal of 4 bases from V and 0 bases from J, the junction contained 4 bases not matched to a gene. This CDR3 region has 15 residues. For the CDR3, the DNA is TGTGCCAGCAGCTCATATAGCGGGAGCACAGATACGCAGTATTTT. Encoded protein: CASSSYSGSTDTQYF.

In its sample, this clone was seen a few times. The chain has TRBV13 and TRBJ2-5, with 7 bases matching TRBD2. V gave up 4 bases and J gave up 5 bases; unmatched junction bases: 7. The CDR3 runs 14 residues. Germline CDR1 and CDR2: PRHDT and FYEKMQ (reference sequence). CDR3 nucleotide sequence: TGTGCCAGCAGCTCACGGGAGGTGGGGGAGACCCAGTACTTC. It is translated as CASSSREVGETQYF.

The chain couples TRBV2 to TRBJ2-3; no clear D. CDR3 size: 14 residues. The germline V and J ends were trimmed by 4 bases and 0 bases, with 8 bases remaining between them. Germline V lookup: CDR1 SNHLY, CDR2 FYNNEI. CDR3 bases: TGTGCCAGCAGTGTAAGTCAAAGCACAGATACGCAGTATTTT. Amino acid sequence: CASSVSQSTDTQYF.

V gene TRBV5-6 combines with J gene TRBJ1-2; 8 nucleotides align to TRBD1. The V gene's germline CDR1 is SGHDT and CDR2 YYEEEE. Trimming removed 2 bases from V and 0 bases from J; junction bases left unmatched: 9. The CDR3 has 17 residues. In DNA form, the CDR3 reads TGTGCCAGCAGCTTATCGGGACAGGCCATGACTAACTATGGCTACACCTTC. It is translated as CASSLSGQAMTNYGYTF.